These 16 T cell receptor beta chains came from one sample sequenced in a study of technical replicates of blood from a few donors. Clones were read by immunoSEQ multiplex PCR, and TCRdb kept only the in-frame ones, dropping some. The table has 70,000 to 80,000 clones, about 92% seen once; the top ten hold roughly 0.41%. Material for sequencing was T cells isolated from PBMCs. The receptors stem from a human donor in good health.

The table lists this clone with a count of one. The CDR3 nucleotides are TGTGCCAGCAGAGCTATGGCGGGAGTAACAGATACGCAGTATTTT. Its protein is CASRAMAGVTDTQYF. The rearrangement joins TRBV2 to TRBJ2-3, with 7 bases matching TRBD2. The CDR3 is 15 amino acids. The germline V gene encodes CDR1 SNHLY and CDR2 FYNNEI. The junction had 9 bases not matched to a gene; V was cut back by 6 bases and J by 3 bases.

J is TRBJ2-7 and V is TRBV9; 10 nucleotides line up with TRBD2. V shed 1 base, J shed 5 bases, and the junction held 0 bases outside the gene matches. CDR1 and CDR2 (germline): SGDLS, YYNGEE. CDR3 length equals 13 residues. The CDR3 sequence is CASSVTSGNEQYF. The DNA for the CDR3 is TGTGCCAGCAGCGTAACTAGCGGGAACGAGCAGTACTTC.

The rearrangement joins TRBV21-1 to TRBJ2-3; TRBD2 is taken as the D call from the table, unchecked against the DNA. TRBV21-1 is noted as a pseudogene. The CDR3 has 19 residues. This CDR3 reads CASSKSRRVIAGFGDTQYF. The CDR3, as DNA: TGTGCCAGCAGCAAATCGCGACGGGTGATAGCGGGATTTGGAGATACGCAGTATTTT.

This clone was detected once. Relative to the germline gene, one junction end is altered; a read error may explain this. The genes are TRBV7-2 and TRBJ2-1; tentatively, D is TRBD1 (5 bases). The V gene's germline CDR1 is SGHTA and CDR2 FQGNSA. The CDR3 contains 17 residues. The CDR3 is CASSIAGKGNSYNEQFF. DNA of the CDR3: TGTGCCAGCAGCATAGCAGGGAAGGGGAATTCCTACAATGAGCAGTTCTTC.

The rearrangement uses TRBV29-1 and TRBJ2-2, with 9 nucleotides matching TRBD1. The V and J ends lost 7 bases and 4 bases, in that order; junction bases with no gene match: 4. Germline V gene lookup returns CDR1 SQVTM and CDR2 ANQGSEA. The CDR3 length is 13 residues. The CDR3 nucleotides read TGCAGCGGAGGGGGACAGGGCACCGGGGAGCTGTTTTTT. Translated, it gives CSGGGQGTGELFF.

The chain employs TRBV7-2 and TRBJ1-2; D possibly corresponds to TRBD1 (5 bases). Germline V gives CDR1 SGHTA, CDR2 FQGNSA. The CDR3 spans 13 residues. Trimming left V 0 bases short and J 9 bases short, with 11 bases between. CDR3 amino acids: CASSLAQDVSYTF. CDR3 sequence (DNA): TGTGCCAGCAGCTTAGCACAGGATGTGAGCTACACCTTC. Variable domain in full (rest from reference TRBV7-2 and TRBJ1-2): GAGVSQSPSNKVTEKGKDVELRCDPISGHTALYWYRQSLGQGLEFLIYFQGNSAPDKSGLPSDRFSAERTGGSVSTLTIQRTQQEDSAVYLCASSLAQDVSYTFGSGTRLTVV.

This CDR3 reads CASSLVGNRGNQPQHF. The CDR3 bases are TGTGCCAGCAGCTTAGTAGGGAACAGGGGAAATCAGCCCCAGCATTTT. V usage is TRBV7-2 and J usage is TRBJ1-5; 7 nucleotides match TRBD1. V was clipped by 1 base and J by 4 bases; unmatched bases: 7. Germline lookup yields CDR1 SGHTA and CDR2 FQGNSA. The CDR3 is made up of 16 amino acids. The whole variable domain, remainder taken from reference TRBV7-2 and TRBJ1-5, is GAGVSQSPSNKVTEKGKDVELRCDPISGHTALYWYRQSLGQGLEFLIYFQGNSAPDKSGLPSDRFSAERTGGSVSTLTIQRTQQEDSAVYLCASSLVGNRGNQPQHFGDGTRLSIL.

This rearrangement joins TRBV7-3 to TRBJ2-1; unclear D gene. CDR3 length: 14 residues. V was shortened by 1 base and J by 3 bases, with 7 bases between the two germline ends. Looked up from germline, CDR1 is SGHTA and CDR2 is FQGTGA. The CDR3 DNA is TGTGCCAGCAGCTTAAATCTCTACTACAATGAGCAGTTCTTC. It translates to CASSLNLYYNEQFF.

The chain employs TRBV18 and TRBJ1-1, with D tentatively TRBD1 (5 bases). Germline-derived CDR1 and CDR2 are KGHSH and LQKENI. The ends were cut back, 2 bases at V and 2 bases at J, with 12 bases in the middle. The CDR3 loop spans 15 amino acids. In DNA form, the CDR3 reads TGTGCCAGCTCACCAGGGGCAGGAATTAACACTGAAGCTTTCTTT. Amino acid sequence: CASSPGAGINTEAFF.

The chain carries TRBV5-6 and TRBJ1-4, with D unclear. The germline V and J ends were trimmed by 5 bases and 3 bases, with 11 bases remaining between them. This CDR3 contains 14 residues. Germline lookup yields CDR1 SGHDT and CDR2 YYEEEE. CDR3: CASSSRRPNEKLFF. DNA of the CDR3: TGTGCCAGCAGTTCAAGGAGACCTAATGAAAAACTGTTTTTT.

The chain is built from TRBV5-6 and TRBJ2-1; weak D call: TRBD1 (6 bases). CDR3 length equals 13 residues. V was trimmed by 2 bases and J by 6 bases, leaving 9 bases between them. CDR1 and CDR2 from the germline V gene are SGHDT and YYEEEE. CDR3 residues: CASSLQGGNEQFF. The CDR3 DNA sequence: TGTGCCAGCAGCTTACAGGGCGGCAATGAGCAGTTCTTC.

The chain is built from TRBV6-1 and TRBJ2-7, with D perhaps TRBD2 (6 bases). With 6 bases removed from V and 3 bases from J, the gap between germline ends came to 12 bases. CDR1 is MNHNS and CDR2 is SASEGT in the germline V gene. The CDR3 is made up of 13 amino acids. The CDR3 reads CASRAGPHYEQYF. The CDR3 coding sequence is TGTGCCAGCAGGGCGGGACCGCACTACGAGCAGTACTTC.

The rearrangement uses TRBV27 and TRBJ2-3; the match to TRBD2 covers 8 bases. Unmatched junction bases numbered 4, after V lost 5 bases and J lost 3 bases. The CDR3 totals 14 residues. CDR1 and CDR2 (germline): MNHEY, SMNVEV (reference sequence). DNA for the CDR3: TGTGCCAGCAGTCCTGGACTAGCAACAGATACGCAGTATTTT. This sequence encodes CASSPGLATDTQYF.

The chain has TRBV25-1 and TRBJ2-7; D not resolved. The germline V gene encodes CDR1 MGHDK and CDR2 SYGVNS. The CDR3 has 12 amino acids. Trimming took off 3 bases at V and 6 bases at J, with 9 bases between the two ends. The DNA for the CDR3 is TGTGCCAGCAGTGATACCTCGCGCGAGCAGTACTTC. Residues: CASSDTSREQYF.

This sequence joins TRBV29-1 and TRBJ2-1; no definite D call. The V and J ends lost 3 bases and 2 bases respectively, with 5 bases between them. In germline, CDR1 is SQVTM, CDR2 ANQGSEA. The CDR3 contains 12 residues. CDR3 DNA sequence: TGCAGCGTTGATTCGGCCTACAATGAGCAGTTCTTC. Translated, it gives CSVDSAYNEQFF.

In DNA form, the CDR3 reads TGTGCCAGCAGCCGGGCCGTCGTGGCAGGGGGACTAGCAGACTTAGATACGCAGTATTTT. Amino acid sequence: CASSRAVVAGGLADLDTQYF. This chain connects TRBV9 to TRBJ2-3, with 9 bases identical to TRBD2. Germline V gives CDR1 SGDLS, CDR2 YYNGEE. With V trimmed by 4 bases and J by 5 bases, 23 bases remained unmatched. The CDR3 spans 20 residues.